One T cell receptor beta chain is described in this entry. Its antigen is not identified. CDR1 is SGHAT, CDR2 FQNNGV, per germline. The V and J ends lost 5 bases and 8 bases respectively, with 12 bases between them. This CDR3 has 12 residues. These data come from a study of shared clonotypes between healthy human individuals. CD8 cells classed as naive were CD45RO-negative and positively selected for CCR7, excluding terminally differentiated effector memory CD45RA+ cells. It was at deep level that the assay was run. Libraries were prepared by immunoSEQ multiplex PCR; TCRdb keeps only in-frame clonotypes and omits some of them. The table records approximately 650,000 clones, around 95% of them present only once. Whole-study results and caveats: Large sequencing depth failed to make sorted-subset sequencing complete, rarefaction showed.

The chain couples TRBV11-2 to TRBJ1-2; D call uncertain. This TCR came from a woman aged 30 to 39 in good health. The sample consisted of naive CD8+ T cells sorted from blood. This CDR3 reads CASSATRGGYTF. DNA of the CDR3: TGTGCCAGCAGCGCAACTCGGGGAGGCTACACCTTC. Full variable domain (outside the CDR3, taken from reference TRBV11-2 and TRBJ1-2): EAGVAQSPRYKIIEKRQSVAFWCNPISGHATLYWYQQILGQGPKLLIQFQNNGVVDDSQLPKDRFSAERLKGVDSTLKIQPAKLEDSAVYLCASSATRGGYTFGSGTRLTVV.